Detailed here is one T cell receptor (beta chain). Sequencing used immunoSEQ v3. Sequenced by immunoSEQ multiplex PCR; TCRdb stores in-frame clones only, minus some. The sample shows approximately 2,100 clones, around four fifths of them seen only once. This record belongs to a study of TIL therapy for anti-PD-1-resistant metastatic lung cancer. Regarding time point: pre-treatment sample, taken before nivolumab and TIL therapy. Most excised metastases sampled were pleural nodules or supraclavicular lymph nodes. Germline values: CDR1 SGHTA, CDR2 FQGNSA. The CDR3 covers 16 residues. The ends were cut back, 1 base at V and 7 bases at J, with 17 bases in the middle.

J is TRBJ2-1 and V is TRBV7-2; D perhaps matches TRBD2 (6 bases). This specimen consisted of tumor tissue, obtained at baseline. This clonotype was obtained from a person aged 25-85 years with non-small cell lung cancer. CDR3 protein: CASSLGLAGTQNEQFF. The CDR3 nucleotides are TGTGCCAGCAGCTTAGGACTGGCGGGAACTCAGAATGAGCAGTTCTTC.